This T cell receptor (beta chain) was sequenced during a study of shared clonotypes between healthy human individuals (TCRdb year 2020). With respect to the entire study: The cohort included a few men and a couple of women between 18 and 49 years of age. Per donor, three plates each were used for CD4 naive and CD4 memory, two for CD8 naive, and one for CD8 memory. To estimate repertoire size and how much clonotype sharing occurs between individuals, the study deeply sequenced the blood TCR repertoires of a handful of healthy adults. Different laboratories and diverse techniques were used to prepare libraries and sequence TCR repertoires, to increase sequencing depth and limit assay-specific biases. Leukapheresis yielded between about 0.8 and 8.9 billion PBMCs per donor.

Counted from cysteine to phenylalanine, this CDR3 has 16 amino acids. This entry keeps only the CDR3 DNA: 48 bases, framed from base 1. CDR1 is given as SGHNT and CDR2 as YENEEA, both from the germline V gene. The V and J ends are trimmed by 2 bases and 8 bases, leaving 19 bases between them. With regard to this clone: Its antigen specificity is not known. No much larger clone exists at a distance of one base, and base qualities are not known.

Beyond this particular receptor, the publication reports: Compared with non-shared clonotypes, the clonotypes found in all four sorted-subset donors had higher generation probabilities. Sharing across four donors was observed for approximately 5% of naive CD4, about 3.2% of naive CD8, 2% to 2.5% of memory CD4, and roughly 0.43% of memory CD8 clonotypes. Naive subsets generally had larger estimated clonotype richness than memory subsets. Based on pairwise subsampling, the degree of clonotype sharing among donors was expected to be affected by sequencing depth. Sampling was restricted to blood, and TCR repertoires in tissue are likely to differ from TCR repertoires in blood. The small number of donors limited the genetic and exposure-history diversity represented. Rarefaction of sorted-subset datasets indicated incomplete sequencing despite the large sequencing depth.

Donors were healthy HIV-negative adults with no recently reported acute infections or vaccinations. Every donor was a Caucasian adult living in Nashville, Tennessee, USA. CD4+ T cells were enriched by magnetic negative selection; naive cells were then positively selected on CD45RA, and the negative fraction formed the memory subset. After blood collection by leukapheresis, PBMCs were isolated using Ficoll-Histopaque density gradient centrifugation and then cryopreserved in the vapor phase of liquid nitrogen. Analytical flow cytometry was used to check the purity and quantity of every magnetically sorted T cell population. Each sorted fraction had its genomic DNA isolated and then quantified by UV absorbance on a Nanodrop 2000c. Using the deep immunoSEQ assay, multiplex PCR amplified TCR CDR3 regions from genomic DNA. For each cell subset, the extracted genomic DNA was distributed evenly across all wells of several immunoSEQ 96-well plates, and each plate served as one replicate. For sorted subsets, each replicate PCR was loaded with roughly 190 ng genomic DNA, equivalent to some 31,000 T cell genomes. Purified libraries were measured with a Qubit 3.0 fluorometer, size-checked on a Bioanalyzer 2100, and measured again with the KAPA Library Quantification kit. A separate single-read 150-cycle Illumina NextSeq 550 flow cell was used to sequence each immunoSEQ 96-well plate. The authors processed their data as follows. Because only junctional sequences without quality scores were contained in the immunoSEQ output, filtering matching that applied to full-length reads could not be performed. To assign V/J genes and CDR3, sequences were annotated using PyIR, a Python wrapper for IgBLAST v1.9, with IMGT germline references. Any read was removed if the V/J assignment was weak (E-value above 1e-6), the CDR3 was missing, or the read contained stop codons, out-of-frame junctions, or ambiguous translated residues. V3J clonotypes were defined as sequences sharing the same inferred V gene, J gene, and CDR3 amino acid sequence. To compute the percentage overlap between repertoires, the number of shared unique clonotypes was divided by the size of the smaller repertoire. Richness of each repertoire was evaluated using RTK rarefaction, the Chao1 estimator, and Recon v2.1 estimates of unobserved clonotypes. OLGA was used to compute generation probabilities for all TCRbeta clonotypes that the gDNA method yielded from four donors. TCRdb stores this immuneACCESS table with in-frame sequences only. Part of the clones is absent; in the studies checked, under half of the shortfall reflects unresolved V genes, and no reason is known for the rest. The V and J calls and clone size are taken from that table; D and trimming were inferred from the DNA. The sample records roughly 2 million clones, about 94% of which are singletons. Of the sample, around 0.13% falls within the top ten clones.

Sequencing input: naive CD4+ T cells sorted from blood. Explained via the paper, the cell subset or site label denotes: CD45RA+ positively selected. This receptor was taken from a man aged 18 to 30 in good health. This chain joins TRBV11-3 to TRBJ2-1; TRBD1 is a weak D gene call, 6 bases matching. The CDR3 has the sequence CASSLSWGPAVDEQFF. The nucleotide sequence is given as TGTGCCAGCAGCTTATCGTGGGGGCCAGCGGTCGATGAGCAGTTCTTC.